A single sample gave rise to the 20 T cell receptor beta chains below, sequenced in a study of blood T cell repertoires in COVID-19. Method: immunoSEQ multiplex PCR; TCRdb's copy keeps in-frame clones and lacks some. The sample shows roughly 68,000 clones, roughly 87% of them seen only once. The sequenced material came from peripheral blood. The receptor set was obtained from a middle-aged man with COVID-19, enrolled during active disease.

This clone appeared a single time. The chain couples TRBV5-6 to TRBJ2-5; D unresolved. Trimming took 4 bases from V and 5 from J, leaving 12 bases between them. In germline, CDR1 is SGHDT, CDR2 YYEEEE. The CDR3 sequence is 13 residues long. CDR3 amino acids: CASSLIRYETQYF. The CDR3 DNA is TGTGCCAGCAGCCTGATCCGGTATGAGACCCAGTACTTC.

This chain connects TRBV6-1 to TRBJ1-6; TRBD1 matches at 7 bases. V lost 4 bases and J lost 6; bases outside the gene matches: 15. There are 18 residues in the CDR3. CDR1 and CDR2 from the germline V gene are MNHNS and SASEGT. The CDR3 coding sequence is TGTGCCAGCAGTGGAAGGGTAGGGGGCCCCGGGCGTAATTCACCCCTCCACTTT. Its translation: CASSGRVGGPGRNSPLHF.

The rearrangement uses TRBV5-1 and TRBJ2-5, with D possibly being TRBD1 (5 bases). The length of the CDR3 is 16 residues. V lost 0 bases and J 2 bases, leaving 14 bases between the germline ends. Germline lookup yields CDR1 SGHRS and CDR2 YFSETQ. The CDR3 is CASSLVGQVIQETQYF. The CDR3 nucleotides are TGCGCCAGCAGCTTGGTGGGGCAGGTGATACAAGAGACCCAGTACTTC.

The chain couples TRBV29-1 to TRBJ2-2; D is unresolved. V dropped 8 bases and J dropped 0 bases, with 10 bases sitting between them. CDR1 is SQVTM and CDR2 is ANQGSEA in the germline V gene. The CDR3 extends over 13 amino acids. In DNA form, the CDR3 reads TGCAGCACCCTAACTTCGAACACCGGGGAGCTGTTTTTT. This encodes CSTLTSNTGELFF.

CDR3 nucleotides: TGTGCCAGCAGTTTAAGAGGGGGCCTCACAGATACGCAGTATTTT. Its translation is CASSLRGGLTDTQYF. The chain is built from TRBV28 and TRBJ2-3, with TRBD1 matching over 7 bases. The CDR3 runs 15 residues. Germline CDR1 is MDHEN and CDR2 is SYDVKM. Trimming removed 2 bases from V and 2 bases from J; junction bases left unmatched: 4.

This sequence joins TRBV5-6 and TRBJ1-1; D gene uncertain. This CDR3 is built from 18 residues. From germline, CDR1 is SGHDT and CDR2 YYEEEE. V was shortened by 6 bases and J by 3 bases, with 27 bases between the two germline ends. The CDR3 DNA reads as TGTGCCAGCACCGGGGTGGGATGGGAAATGGTCTCGGACACTGAAGCTTTCTTT. It specifies CASTGVGWEMVSDTEAFF. Full variable domain (remainder filled in from reference TRBV5-6 and TRBJ1-1): DAGVTQSPTHLIKTRGQQVTLRCSPKSGHDTVSWYQQALGQGPQFIFQYYEEEERQRGNFPDRFSGHQFPNYSSELNVNALLLGDSALYLCASTGVGWEMVSDTEAFFGQGTRLTVV.

The chain couples TRBV5-4 to TRBJ1-1; no clear D gene. CDR1 SGHNT and CDR2 YYREEE come from the germline V gene (reference sequence). V lost 0 bases, J lost 9 bases, and 12 bases lay in between. This CDR3 has 13 residues. CDR3: CASSLVGQDKAFF. The CDR3 DNA sequence: TGTGCCAGCAGCTTGGTGGGCCAGGATAAAGCTTTCTTT.

The chain couples TRBV5-1 to TRBJ1-2; perhaps TRBD1 as D (6 bases). The length of the CDR3 is 15 residues. Looked up from germline, CDR1 is SGHRS and CDR2 is YFSETQ. V was clipped by 0 bases and J by 0 bases, with 9 bases between them. The CDR3 DNA reads TGCGCCAGCAGCTTGGAGGGACAAGCTAACTATGGCTACACCTTC. Translated: CASSLEGQANYGYTF. Full variable domain (outside the CDR3, taken from reference TRBV5-1 and TRBJ1-2): KAGVTQTPRYLIKTRGQQVTLSCSPISGHRSVSWYQQTPGQGLQFLFEYFSETQRNKGNFPGRFSGRQFSNSRSEMNVSTLELGDSALYLCASSLEGQANYGYTFGSGTRLTVV.

The J gene is TRBJ2-1, the V gene TRBV19, with 7 bases fitting TRBD2. The V gene end was trimmed by 7 bases and the J gene end by 5 bases; junction bases not matched to a gene: 11. From germline, CDR1 is LNHDA and CDR2 SQIVND (reference sequence). The CDR3 length is 15 residues. Written as DNA, the CDR3 is TGTGCCAGTAAGGCGCCGGGACTATTGGACAATGAGCAGTTCTTC. This sequence encodes CASKAPGLLDNEQFF.

The rearrangement links TRBV28 to TRBJ2-2; D is unresolved. From germline, CDR1 is MDHEN and CDR2 SYDVKM. CDR3 length: 13 amino acids. Deletions cut 2 bases from V and 8 bases from J, with 9 bases between. This CDR3 reads CASSLLHLGELFF. In nucleotides, the CDR3 is TGTGCCAGCAGTTTACTTCACTTAGGGGAGCTGTTTTTT. Together with reference TRBV28 and TRBJ2-2, the CDR3 gives the full variable domain: DVKVTQSSRYLVKRTGEKVFLECVQDMDHENMFWYRQDPGLGLRLIYFSYDVKMKEKGDIPEGYSVSREKKERFSLILESASTNQTSMYLCASSLLHLGELFFGEGSRLTVL.

V is TRBV7-8 and J is TRBJ1-5, with unresolved D. CDR1 is SGHVS, CDR2 FQNEAQ, per germline. The CDR3 has 13 amino acids. The germline V and J ends were trimmed by 0 bases and 4 bases, with 4 bases remaining between them. The DNA of the CDR3 is TGTGCCAGCAGCTTAGCGACAAATCAGCCCCAGCATTTT. It specifies CASSLATNQPQHF.

This chain links TRBV9 with TRBJ2-7; 14 nucleotides agree with TRBD2. The J segment lost 4 bases and the V segment lost 4 bases, leaving 7 bases of the junction unmatched. The CDR3 contains 16 residues. CDR1 SGDLS and CDR2 YYNGEE come from the germline V gene. The chain's CDR3 is CASSRGTSGSFYEQYF. The DNA for the CDR3 is TGTGCCAGCAGCCGGGGGACTAGCGGGAGTTTTTACGAGCAGTACTTC.

V and J are TRBV29-1 and TRBJ2-1; TRBD2 matches 10 bases. The CDR3 runs to 13 residues. CDR1 SQVTM and CDR2 ANQGSEA come from the germline V gene. V shed 5 bases and J 6 bases; nucleotides not matched to a gene: 4. For the CDR3, the DNA is TGCAGCGTTAAACTAGCGGGATTCAATGAGCAGTTCTTC. This translates into CSVKLAGFNEQFF.

The chain links TRBV7-2 to TRBJ1-6; 7 bases line up with TRBD1. The CDR3 is 16 amino acids. CDR1 and CDR2 (germline): SGHTA, FQGNSA. Unmatched junction bases numbered 11, after V lost 3 bases and J lost 9 bases. The DNA for the CDR3 is TGTGCCAGCAGCTTGTGGGGACAGTCGGTATCTTCACCCCTCCACTTT. Translation gives CASSLWGQSVSSPLHF.

The CDR3: CASSVTGGMNQPQHF. In DNA, the CDR3 is TGTGCCAGCAGTGTAACAGGGGGCATGAATCAGCCCCAGCATTTT. The chain couples TRBV27 to TRBJ1-5; 9 bases are shared with TRBD1. The CDR3 is made up of 15 amino acids. Germline CDR1 and CDR2: MNHEY and SMNVEV (reference sequence). Trimming cost V 5 bases and J 4 bases; bases outside gene matches: 6.

The gene calls are TRBV9 and TRBJ2-2, with a weak D call TRBD2 (6 bases). Germline CDR1 reads SGDLS; CDR2 reads YYNGEE. The CDR3 contains 17 residues. Trimming pared 1 base from V and 1 base from J, leaving 14 bases between. CDR3 nucleotide sequence: TGTGCCAGCAGCGTATCAATCCACGGGGGGAACACCGGGGAGCTGTTTTTT. This encodes CASSVSIHGGNTGELFF.

The chain joins TRBV19 to TRBJ2-7; 7 bases fit TRBD1. CDR3 size: 12 residues. Unmatched junction bases numbered 0, after V lost 6 bases and J lost 1 base. The germline V gene has CDR1 LNHDA and CDR2 SQIVND (reference sequence). CDR3 coding DNA: TGTGCCAGTAGGGGACAGTCCTACGAGCAGTACTTC. It specifies CASRGQSYEQYF.

This clone was observed a handful of times. This chain links TRBV5-4 with TRBJ1-2, with unresolved D. The CDR3 runs to 13 residues. V lost 4 bases to trimming and J lost 0 bases, with 7 bases between them. Looked up from germline, CDR1 is SGHNT and CDR2 is YYREEE (reference sequence). The CDR3 DNA reads as TGTGCCAGCAGCACTCCACCTAACTATGGCTACACCTTC. This sequence encodes CASSTPPNYGYTF.

This chain joins TRBV19 and TRBJ2-5, with TRBD1 matching over 7 bases. This CDR3 has 14 residues. Trimming removed 6 bases from V and 5 bases from J; junction bases left unmatched: 9. In germline, CDR1 is LNHDA, CDR2 SQIVND (reference sequence). The CDR3 bases are TGTGCCAGTAGCGAGAGAGGGGGCGCCGAGACCCAGTACTTC. It specifies CASSERGGAETQYF.

The chain couples TRBV4-1 to TRBJ2-1, with 8 bases identical to TRBD2. CDR1 is MGHRA, CDR2 YSYEKL, per germline. The V segment lost 0 bases and the J segment 0 bases; nucleotides outside the gene matches: 4. CDR3 size: 17 residues. CDR3 amino acids: CASSQEESGSSYNEQFF. DNA for the CDR3: TGCGCCAGCAGCCAAGAGGAAAGCGGGAGCTCCTACAATGAGCAGTTCTTC.